The sequence of this T cell receptor beta chain was determined in a study of regulatory T cells in long-lasting Graves disease. Time point specified: persistent/refractory GD, antithyroid drugs over 5 years with positive TRAb. PBMC RNA served as the TCR library source. Whole-study findings and limits: Clonotypes that were public and shared totalled a few thousand in persistent patients versus about 1,000 in new patients.

Worth noting for this clonotype: What it binds is unknown.

With iRepertoire HTBI primers and Arm-PCR of CDR3 regions, TCR beta libraries were built. TCRdb processed the multiplex PCR reads anew with MiXCR; each CDR3 protein has one entry. Among over 650,000 distinct CDR3 sequences listed, about 30% were seen once. The CDR3 spans 14 residues. The V segment lost 6 bases and the J segment 5 bases; nucleotides outside the gene matches: 5. The germline V gene has CDR1 MNHEY and CDR2 SMNVEV (reference sequence). This clonotype was obtained from a female donor with Graves disease. The sequences come from peripheral blood mononuclear cells (PBMCs), collected when the disease was refractory, from a patient treated with antithyroid drugs. The chain employs TRBV27 and TRBJ2-7, with TRBD2 identical over 12 bases. CDR3 sequence reads: CASSLTSGSHEQYF. The CDR3 DNA reads TGTGCCAGCAGCTTGACTAGCGGGAGTCACGAGCAGTACTTC.